A selection of T cell receptor beta chains follows, all from one sample in a study of blood T cell repertoires in COVID-19. Here immunoSEQ multiplex PCR was the method, and the copy in TCRdb shows in-frame clones only, minus some. The data contain about 440,000 clones, about 90% of them seen just once; the ten biggest clones take up about 0.63%. The sample comprised PBMCs or T cells enriched from blood (not recorded which). These receptors all stem from a man in his late teens or twenties who had recovered from COVID-19. Each CDR3 is given with its conserved first and last residue. Fields, in order: clone size, D gene, J gene, V gene, CDR3 protein, CDR3 DNA. A D gene is named only where the DNA matches it firmly. Not every row has a clone size; where given, it reads once, few, many or a size class.

>.|.|TRBJ1-5|TRBV10-3
CAISEYREGSNQPQHF
TGTGCCATCAGTGAATACAGGGAGGGGAGCAATCAGCCCCAGCATTTT
>.|.|TRBJ2-7|TRBV5-1
CASSLVRGYEQYF
TGCGCCAGCAGCTTGGTCCGGGGCTACGAGCAGTACTTC
>few|TRBD2|TRBJ2-1|TRBV27
CASSGGTSLHEQFF
TGTGCCAGCAGTGGGGGGACTAGTTTGCATGAGCAGTTCTTC
>.|.|TRBJ2-1|TRBV2
CASSSRYNEQFF
TGTGCCAGCAGTTCCAGATACAATGAGCAGTTCTTC
>once|.|TRBJ1-5|TRBV19
CASKQGPGQPQHF
TGTGCCAGTAAACAGGGACCCGGACAGCCCCAGCATTTT
>.|.|TRBJ2-7|TRBV3-1/TRBV3-2
CASSHGGGPVYEQYF
TGTGCCAGCAGCCATGGGGGGGGGCCGGTCTACGAGCAGTACTTC
>.|TRBD1|TRBJ1-2|TRBV2
CASGGQGHHYGYTF
TGTGCCAGCGGGGGACAGGGTCATCACTATGGCTACACCTTC
>.|.|TRBJ1-2|TRBV2
CASTLQGFLGYTF
TGTGCCAGCACCTTACAGGGTTTTTTGGGCTACACCTTC
>once|.|TRBJ1-1|TRBV7-2
CASSSNRLNTEAFF
TGTGCCAGCAGCTCTAACAGATTAAACACTGAAGCTTTCTTT
>few|.|TRBJ2-2|TRBV5-1
CASSLGDSNTGELFF
TGCGCCAGCAGCTTGGGGGACTCGAACACCGGGGAGCTGTTTTTT
>.|.|TRBJ1-2|TRBV2
CASTRTATNYGYTF
TGTGCCAGCACTCGGACAGCAACTAACTATGGCTACACCTTC
>.|TRBD2|TRBJ2-5|TRBV4-2
CASSLTRLAGGGLQETQYF
TGTGCCAGCAGCCTTACGAGACTAGCGGGAGGCGGGCTCCAAGAGACCCAGTACTTC
>.|.|TRBJ1-6|TRBV11-2
CASSNTGESSYNSPLHF
TGTGCCAGCAGCAATACCGGGGAGAGCTCCTATAATTCACCCCTCCACTTT
>once|TRBD2|TRBJ2-2|TRBV4-1
CASSQEGTSGGSGELFF
TGCGCCAGCAGCCAAGAAGGGACTAGCGGGGGGTCCGGGGAGCTGTTTTTT
>.|.|TRBJ2-7|TRBV29-1
CSVTQGPPYEQYF
TGCAGCGTCACACAGGGACCTCCCTACGAGCAGTACTTC
>.|TRBD2|TRBJ2-3|TRBV7-9
CASSLLRGGTDTQYF
TGTGCCAGCAGCCTATTGCGGGGGGGCACAGATACGCAGTATTTT
>.|.|TRBJ1-6|TRBV2
CASRAGTDYNSPLHF
TGTGCCAGCAGGGCCGGGACTGACTATAATTCACCCCTCCACTTT
>few|.|TRBJ1-4|TRBV20-1
CSATYNEKLFF
TGCAGTGCTACCTATAATGAAAAACTGTTTTTT
>.|.|TRBJ1-6|TRBV21-1
CASRGSGTVVNSPLHF
TGTGCCAGCAGGGGTTCCGGGACAGTAGTTAATTCACCCCTCCACTTT
>.|TRBD2|TRBJ2-3|TRBV19
CASRPSGGELGTQYF
TGTGCCAGTAGGCCTAGCGGAGGCGAACTCGGTACGCAGTATTTT
>few|TRBD1|TRBJ2-2|TRBV30
CALGQESGELFF
TGTGCCTTAGGACAGGAGAGCGGGGAGCTGTTTTTT
>few|TRBD2|TRBJ2-1|TRBV7-3
CASSISGTLSYNEQFF
TGTGCCAGCAGCATCAGCGGGACGCTCTCCTACAATGAGCAGTTCTTC
>.|TRBD1|TRBJ2-1|TRBV5-1
CASSTTPGQGNEQFF
TGCGCCAGCAGCACAACGCCGGGACAGGGGAATGAGCAGTTCTTC
>once|TRBD1|TRBJ1-2|TRBV5-1
CASSLTGGDIHGYTF
TGCGCCAGCAGCCTGACAGGGGGCGATATCCATGGCTACACCTTC
>.|.|TRBJ2-5|TRBV29-1
CSAAEGWETQYF
TGCAGCGCCGCGGAGGGGTGGGAGACCCAGTACTTC
>once|.|TRBJ1-1|TRBV15
CATSRELHAGTEAFF
TGTGCCACCAGCAGAGAGCTGCATGCGGGCACTGAAGCTTTCTTT
>.|TRBD2|TRBJ2-7|TRBV5-6
CASSFLAASSYEQYF
TGTGCCAGCAGCTTTCTAGCGGCAAGCTCCTACGAGCAGTACTTC
>.|.|TRBJ2-7|TRBV7-9
CASSLAGGTYEQYF
TGTGCCAGCAGCTTAGCGGGAGGAACCTACGAGCAGTACTTC
>.|.|TRBJ2-5|TRBV9
CASSVATGIPPQETQYF
TGTGCCAGCAGCGTAGCTACAGGGATCCCCCCCCAAGAGACCCAGTACTTC
>.|.|TRBJ1-5|TRBV10-3
CAISGVAGQPQHF
TGTGCCATCAGCGGGGTCGCGGGGCAGCCCCAGCATTTT
>.|.|TRBJ1-5|TRBV28
CASNRPGGANQPQHF
TGTGCCAGCAACCGACCGGGTGGAGCCAATCAGCCCCAGCATTTT
>.|.|TRBJ2-7|TRBV9
CASSVALGAGEQYF
TGTGCCAGCAGCGTAGCCCTAGGGGCTGGAGAGCAGTACTTC
>.|.|TRBJ1-5|TRBV15
CATSRDLPGGGNQPQHF
TGTGCCACCAGCAGAGATCTCCCCGGAGGGGGCAATCAGCCCCAGCATTTT
>.|.|TRBJ2-1|TRBV4-1
CASSYHGPSAPSSYNEQFF
TGCGCCAGCAGCTACCATGGGCCTAGCGCTCCTAGCTCCTACAATGAGCAGTTCTTC
>.|TRBD2|TRBJ2-5|TRBV9
CASSVGSGGETQYF
TGTGCCAGCAGCGTAGGATCGGGAGGAGAGACCCAGTACTTC
>.|TRBD1|TRBJ1-2|TRBV19
CASSGTGTGSVGYTF
TGTGCCAGTAGCGGAACCGGGACAGGGTCCGTTGGCTACACCTTC
>.|TRBD1|TRBJ2-7|TRBV5-5
CASSRGQGVTYEQYF
TGTGCCAGCAGCCGTGGACAGGGGGTTACCTACGAGCAGTACTTC